These 32 T cell receptor beta chains share one sample of origin, sequenced in a study of early T cells in non-severe SARS-CoV-2 infection. Using its own MiXCR run on the 5' RACE reads, TCRdb lists one record per CDR3 protein. The top ten clones hold about 3% of a sample with 45,000 or so distinct CDR3 sequences, roughly 4.2% of them seen once. Sequencing was done on a sample of whole blood. The receptors shown here come from an adult who was a healthcare worker with PCR-confirmed SARS-CoV-2 infection or an uninfected control (not recorded which).

This clonotype occurred many times. The genes are TRBV2 and TRBJ1-3; D is uncertain. V was clipped by 4 bases and J by 3 bases, with 16 bases between them. This CDR3 has 16 residues. In germline, CDR1 is SNHLY, CDR2 FYNNEI. The CDR3 reads CASSARRTTNGNTIYF. In nucleotides, the CDR3 is TGTGCCAGCAGTGCGAGGAGGACGACAAATGGAAACACCATATATTTT.

This clonotype was observed at least ten times. This sequence joins TRBV4-2 and TRBJ2-5, with 11 bases identical to TRBD2. The trim removed 0 bases at V and 5 bases at J, leaving 5 bases unmatched. Germline CDR1 LGHNA, CDR2 YNFKEQ. The CDR3 is 16 residues long. The CDR3 region is CASSQDVAGGAETQYF. CDR3 nucleotide sequence: TGTGCCAGCAGCCAAGATGTAGCGGGAGGGGCGGAGACCCAGTACTTC.

The chain joins TRBV5-1 to TRBJ2-1; possibly TRBD1 for D (5 bases). The CDR3 contains 15 residues. The ends were cut back, 7 bases at V and 1 base at J, with 15 bases in the middle. The germline V gene has CDR1 SGHRS and CDR2 YFSETQ. This CDR3 is CASQGGQGSYNEQFF. In DNA form, the CDR3 reads TGCGCCAGCCAAGGTGGGCAGGGATCCTACAATGAGCAGTTCTTC.

This clonotype was seen ten or more times. This chain links TRBV5-1 with TRBJ1-1; 8 nucleotides match TRBD1. J gave up 4 bases and V 4 bases, and 9 bases lay outside the gene matches. Germline CDR1 and CDR2: SGHRS and YFSETQ. This CDR3 has 15 residues. CDR3 residues: CASSPSGTGGTEAFF. The CDR3 nucleotides are TGCGCCAGCAGCCCCTCCGGGACAGGTGGCACTGAAGCTTTCTTT.

This clonotype was seen many times. The V and J genes are TRBV7-2 and TRBJ2-7, with 11 bases that match TRBD2. CDR3 length: 16 amino acids. The germline V gene has CDR1 SGHTA and CDR2 FQGNSA. The V segment lost 2 bases and the J segment 2 bases; nucleotides outside the gene matches: 5. The CDR3 loop is CASSLYASGGPYEQYF. The CDR3 DNA sequence: TGTGCCAGCAGCTTATATGCTAGCGGGGGGCCCTACGAGCAGTACTTC.

This clonotype occurred a few times. J is TRBJ1-1 and V is TRBV7-2; D gene unclear. CDR1 and CDR2 (germline): SGHTA, FQGNSA. Trimming cost V 1 base and J 0 bases, with 12 bases left between them. The CDR3 is 16 amino acids. The CDR3 loop reads CASSLGVGLMNTEAFF. The CDR3 DNA sequence: TGTGCCAGCAGCTTAGGCGTAGGGCTAATGAACACTGAAGCTTTCTTT.

This clonotype was counted at least ten times. The chain joins TRBV18 to TRBJ2-1; 9 bases align to TRBD1. Germline V lookup: CDR1 KGHSH, CDR2 LQKENI. The length of the CDR3 is 15 residues. The J segment lost 6 bases and the V segment lost 7 bases, leaving 10 bases of the junction unmatched. CDR3 amino acids: CASYLQGAILNEQFF. The DNA of the CDR3 is TGTGCCAGCTACTTACAGGGGGCAATCCTCAATGAGCAGTTCTTC.

This clonotype was observed at least ten times. The rearrangement uses TRBV6-6 and TRBJ1-1, with 10 bases that match TRBD1. This CDR3 is 15 amino acids long. The germline V gene encodes CDR1 MNHNY and CDR2 SVGAGI (reference sequence). J gave up 4 bases and V 4 bases, and 6 bases lay outside the gene matches. The CDR3 DNA reads as TGTGCCAGCAGTTCCGGGACAGGGGTTTTCACTGAAGCTTTCTTT. This gives the protein CASSSGTGVFTEAFF.

This clonotype showed up many times. V usage is TRBV7-6 and J usage is TRBJ1-6; possibly TRBD1 for D (5 bases). Per the germline V gene, CDR1 is SGHVS and CDR2 is FNYEAQ. The CDR3 contains 15 residues. V was cut by 5 bases and J by 7 bases, with 15 bases left in between. The CDR3 nucleotides read TGTGCCAGCAGCGACGGACAATCCTCCAATTCACCCCTCCACTTT. It specifies CASSDGQSSNSPLHF.

The gene calls are TRBV7-2 and TRBJ2-1, with D maybe TRBD2 (6 bases). Germline values: CDR1 SGHTA, CDR2 FQGNSA. This CDR3 comprises 13 residues. V was clipped by 5 bases and J by 5 bases, with 10 bases between them. This CDR3 reads CASSLDYNNEQFF. CDR3 bases: TGTGCCAGCAGCCTGGACTACAACAATGAGCAGTTCTTC.

There are many counts of this clonotype. The chain recombines TRBV30 with TRBJ1-3; no clear D. Germline-derived CDR1 and CDR2 are GTSNPN and SVGIG (reference sequence). Deletions cut 0 bases from V and 4 bases from J, with 10 bases between. The CDR3 covers 14 residues. The CDR3 DNA sequence: TGTGCCTGGAGTGTACTCCTCTCCGGAAACACCATATATTTT. Its protein is CAWSVLLSGNTIYF.

This clonotype was counted at least ten times. The chain is built from TRBV7-6 and TRBJ2-6, with no clear D. The CDR3 has 14 residues. V lost 5 bases and J lost 0, with 5 bases in between. In germline, CDR1 is SGHVS, CDR2 FNYEAQ. DNA for the CDR3: TGTGCCAGCAGCCTTAGCTCTGGGGCCAACGTCCTGACTTTC. Protein product: CASSLSSGANVLTF.

This clonotype was picked up many times. DNA for the CDR3: TGCAGCGTTGAAGATCGACAGGGGTTCCCCTACGAGCAGTACTTC. Residues: CSVEDRQGFPYEQYF. V and J are TRBV29-1 and TRBJ2-7, with 8 bases lining up with TRBD1. Per germline, CDR1 SQVTM and CDR2 ANQGSEA. The CDR3 covers 15 residues. Losses at the gene ends were 0 bases for V and 2 bases for J; bases not matched to a gene: 6.

This clonotype was seen many times. The CDR3 DNA reads as TGCGCCAGCAGCCTAGGGGGTGGTCCATCGAACACCGGGGAGCTGTTTTTT. It yields the protein CASSLGGGPSNTGELFF. V gene TRBV4-1 combines with J gene TRBJ2-2; perhaps TRBD1 as D (6 bases). Germline CDR1 reads MGHRA; CDR2 reads YSYEKL. The CDR3 consists of 17 residues. Trimming took off 4 bases at V and 0 bases at J, with 15 bases between the two ends.

The chain carries TRBV7-2 and TRBJ2-1; 11 bases fit TRBD2. Germline V CDR1 and CDR2: SGHTA, FQGNSA. V shed 5 bases, J shed 8 bases, and the junction held 8 bases outside the gene matches. The CDR3 has 15 amino acids. CDR3 in amino acids: CASSTRLAGLYEQFF. The CDR3 region has the DNA TGTGCCAGCAGCACCAGACTAGCGGGGTTGTATGAGCAGTTCTTC.

At least ten counts were recorded for this clonotype. V gene TRBV12-3 or TRBV12-4 combines with J gene TRBJ2-4; D is possibly TRBD2 (5 bases). The germline V and J ends were trimmed by 6 bases and 1 base, with 10 bases remaining between them. The CDR3 totals 14 residues. This chain's CDR3 is CASSASGAKNIQYF. CDR3 coding DNA: TGTGCCAGCAGCGCGAGCGGCGCCAAAAACATTCAGTACTTC.

This clonotype has at least ten counts. The chain has TRBV29-1 and TRBJ2-7; 13 positions match TRBD2. V lost 6 bases, J lost 5 bases, and 7 bases stayed unmatched. From germline, CDR1 is SQVTM and CDR2 ANQGSEA. The CDR3 is made up of 14 amino acids. The CDR3 DNA sequence: TGCAGCGTCCGACTAGCGGGGGGTCAAAACGAGCAGTACTTC. Translating it yields CSVRLAGGQNEQYF.

This clonotype was detected many times. The CDR3 reads CASRRRGLANYGYTF. CDR3 DNA: TGTGCCAGCAGACGCCGGGGGTTAGCTAACTATGGCTACACCTTC. This chain uses TRBV6-5 with TRBJ1-2; a possible D gene is TRBD1 (5 bases). V was pared by 6 bases and J by 0 bases, with 14 bases between. Germline loops: CDR1 MNHEY, CDR2 SVGAGI. The CDR3 is made up of 15 amino acids.

This clonotype was counted only a few times. The V and J genes are TRBV12-3 or TRBV12-4 and TRBJ2-1, with 10 bases aligning to TRBD2. V lost 7 bases and J lost 0; bases outside the gene matches: 15. This CDR3 has 19 residues. CDR3 DNA sequence: TGTGCCAGCATTAAAACCGGGACTAGCGCGAGGAGCTCCTACAATGAGCAGTTCTTC. It is translated as CASIKTGTSARSSYNEQFF.

This clonotype was found many times. The chain uses TRBV3-1 and TRBJ2-3; D is possibly TRBD1 (6 bases). V lost 0 bases and J 4 bases, leaving 11 bases between the germline ends. This CDR3 spans 15 amino acids. Per the germline V gene, CDR1 is LGHDT and CDR2 is YNNKEL (reference sequence). CDR3 region: CASSQDPDRSDTQYF. The CDR3 DNA follows: TGTGCCAGCAGCCAAGATCCGGACAGATCAGATACGCAGTATTTT.

This clonotype was seen repeatedly, ten times or more. The V and J genes are TRBV7-8 and TRBJ2-3, with D possibly being TRBD2 (6 bases). CDR1 SGHVS and CDR2 FQNEAQ come from the germline V gene. The length of the CDR3 is 15 residues. The V gene lost 2 bases and the J gene lost 2 bases, with 11 bases spanning the gap. The CDR3, as DNA: TGTGCCAGCAGCTTACGGGAGTGGGCCACAGATACGCAGTATTTT. This codes for CASSLREWATDTQYF.

This clonotype was picked up many times. The chain has TRBV12-3 or TRBV12-4 and TRBJ2-1, with D perhaps TRBD1 or TRBD2 (5 bases each). Trimming took off 6 bases at V and 5 bases at J, with 17 bases between the two ends. This CDR3 is built from 15 residues. CDR3 protein: CASSLGTETHNEQFF. The CDR3 DNA reads as TGTGCCAGCAGCCTAGGGACGGAGACCCACAATGAGCAGTTCTTC.

On this clonotype itself: A clone one base away is much larger, so this may be a read error. The CDR3 protein is CANSLGEERNTQYF. In DNA form, the CDR3 reads TGTGCCAACTCACTGGGGGAAGAAAGGAATACGCAGTATTTT. The chain couples TRBV18 to TRBJ2-3, with D possibly called TRBD1 or TRBD2 (5 bases each). CDR1 and CDR2 (germline): KGHSH, LQKENI. The CDR3 has 14 amino acids.

This clonotype was seen at least ten times. This chain joins TRBV4-1 and TRBJ2-7; TRBD1 agrees at 7 bases. The V and J ends lost 3 bases and 0 bases, in that order; junction bases with no gene match: 5. Germline loops: CDR1 MGHRA, CDR2 YSYEKL. This CDR3 has 15 residues. In nucleotides, the CDR3 is TGCGCCAGCAGCCACCGTGGGGACAGCTCCTACGAGCAGTACTTC. This gives the protein CASSHRGDSSYEQYF.

In its sample, this clonotype was seen many times. The rearrangement uses TRBV19 and TRBJ2-2; 12 nucleotides agree with TRBD2. CDR3 length equals 14 residues. V was pared by 5 bases and J by 6 bases, with 1 base of the junction left unmatched. Germline loops: CDR1 LNHDA, CDR2 SQIVND (reference sequence). CDR3 loop: CASSPSGGAGELFF. Here the CDR3 DNA reads TGTGCCAGTAGTCCTAGCGGGGGGGCCGGGGAGCTGTTTTTT. Using reference TRBV19 and TRBJ2-2 for the parts outside the CDR3, the full variable domain is DGGITQSPKYLFRKEGQNVTLSCEQNLNHDAMYWYRQDPGQGLRLIYYSQIVNDFQKGDIAEGYSVSREKKESFPLTVTSAQKNPTAFYLCASSPSGGAGELFFGEGSRLTVL.

This clonotype was seen many times. The genes are TRBV5-4 and TRBJ2-1; TRBD2 matches at 8 bases. V lost 0 bases and J lost 6; bases outside the gene matches: 20. Looked up from germline, CDR1 is SGHNT and CDR2 is YYREEE (reference sequence). The length of the CDR3 is 20 residues. The CDR3 is CASSLVRGRPQSLPGNEQFF. CDR3 sequence (DNA): TGTGCCAGCAGCTTGGTCCGCGGGAGGCCCCAAAGCCTTCCTGGCAATGAGCAGTTCTTC. The full variable domain, in which reference TRBV5-4 and TRBJ2-1 provide the parts outside the CDR3, is ETGVTQSPTHLIKTRGQQVTLRCSSQSGHNTVSWYQQALGQGPQFIFQYYREEENGRGNFPPRFSGLQFPNYSSELNVNALELDDSALYLCASSLVRGRPQSLPGNEQFFGPGTRLTVL.

The chain is built from TRBV11-3 and TRBJ2-1, with D unclear. The V end was cut by 6 bases, the J end by 6 bases, with 12 bases between. The CDR3 is made up of 13 amino acids. The germline CDR1 and CDR2 sequences are SGHNT and YENEEA. The CDR3 spells CASRRRSSNEQFF. Written as DNA, the CDR3 is TGTGCCAGCAGGCGTAGGAGCAGCAATGAGCAGTTCTTC.

This clonotype was found many times. The chain combines TRBV29-1 with TRBJ1-1, with 12 positions matching TRBD1. This CDR3 contains 11 residues. With 4 bases clipped from V and 10 bases from J, the junction kept 1 base outside the gene matches. CDR1 is SQVTM, CDR2 ANQGSEA, per germline. The CDR3 loop is CSVGDRGLAFF. For the CDR3, the DNA is TGCAGCGTTGGGGACAGGGGGCTAGCTTTCTTT.

At least ten counts were recorded for this clonotype. The chain combines TRBV12-3 or TRBV12-4 with TRBJ2-6; 9 bases are shared with TRBD1. The CDR3 runs to 17 residues. J lost 0 bases, V lost 5 bases, and 5 bases had no gene match. The CDR3 DNA reads TGTGCCAGCAGTCCCGGACAGGGGCGCTCTGGGGCCAACGTCCTGACTTTC. It yields the protein CASSPGQGRSGANVLTF.

The sample holds many counts of this clonotype. V gene TRBV10-1 combines with J gene TRBJ2-3; 13 nucleotides match TRBD2. CDR1 WNHNN and CDR2 SYGVQD come from the germline V gene (reference sequence). The CDR3 runs 16 residues. Trimming took 4 bases from V and 2 from J; bases not matched to a gene: 3. The CDR3 reads CASSGGLAGFTDTQYF. The CDR3 DNA reads as TGCGCCAGCAGTGGGGGACTAGCGGGGTTCACAGATACGCAGTATTTT.

At least ten counts were recorded for this clonotype. V usage is TRBV5-1 and J usage is TRBJ2-5; the D gene could be TRBD1 or TRBD2 (5 bases each). CDR1 is SGHRS, CDR2 YFSETQ, per germline. This CDR3 is built from 16 residues. With 0 bases removed from V and 2 bases from J, the gap between germline ends came to 14 bases. In DNA, the CDR3 is TGCGCCAGCAGCTTGGCCGGGACCCGAGGGCAAGAGACCCAGTACTTC. Translated: CASSLAGTRGQETQYF. Based on the CDR3 plus reference TRBV5-1 and TRBJ2-5, the full variable domain is KAGVTQTPRYLIKTRGQQVTLSCSPISGHRSVSWYQQTPGQGLQFLFEYFSETQRNKGNFPGRFSGRQFSNSRSEMNVSTLELGDSALYLCASSLAGTRGQETQYFGPGTRLLVL.

As for this clonotype: Being one base from a much bigger clone, this may be a read error. V usage is TRBV2 and J usage is TRBJ2-4; D gene unclear. This CDR3 has 17 amino acids. Germline CDR1 and CDR2: SNHLY and FYNNEI. The CDR3 sequence is CTSSSPAVGVMYNIQYF. CDR3 DNA: TGTACCAGCAGTTCCCCCGCGGTTGGCGTCATGTATAACATTCAGTACTTC.